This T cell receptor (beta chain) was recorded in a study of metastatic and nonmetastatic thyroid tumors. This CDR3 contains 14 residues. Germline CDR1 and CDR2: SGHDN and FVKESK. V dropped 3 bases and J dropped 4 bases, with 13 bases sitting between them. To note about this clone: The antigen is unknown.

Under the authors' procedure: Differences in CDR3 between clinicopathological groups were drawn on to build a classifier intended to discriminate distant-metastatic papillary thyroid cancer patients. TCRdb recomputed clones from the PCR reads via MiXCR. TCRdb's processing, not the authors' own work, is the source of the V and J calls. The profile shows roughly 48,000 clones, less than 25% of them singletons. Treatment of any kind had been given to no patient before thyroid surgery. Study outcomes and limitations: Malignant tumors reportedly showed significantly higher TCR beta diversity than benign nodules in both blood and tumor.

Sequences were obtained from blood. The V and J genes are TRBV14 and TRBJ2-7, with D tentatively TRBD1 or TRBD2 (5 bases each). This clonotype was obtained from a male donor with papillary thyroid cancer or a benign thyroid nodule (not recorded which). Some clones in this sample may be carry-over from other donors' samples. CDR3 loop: CASSQGPFRYEQYF. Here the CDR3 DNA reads TGTGCCAGCAGCCAGGGACCTTTCCGGTACGAGCAGTACTTC.